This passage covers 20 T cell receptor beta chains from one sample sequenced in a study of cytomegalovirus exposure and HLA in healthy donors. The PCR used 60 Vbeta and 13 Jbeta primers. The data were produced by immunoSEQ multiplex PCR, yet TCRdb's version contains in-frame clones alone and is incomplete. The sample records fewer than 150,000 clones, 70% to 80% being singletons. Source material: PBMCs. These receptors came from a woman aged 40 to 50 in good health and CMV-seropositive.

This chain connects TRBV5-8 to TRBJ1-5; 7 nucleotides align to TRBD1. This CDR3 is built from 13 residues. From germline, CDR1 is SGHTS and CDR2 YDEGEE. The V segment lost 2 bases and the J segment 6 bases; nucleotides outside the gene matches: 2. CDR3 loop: CASSFDRAQPQHF. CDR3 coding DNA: TGTGCCAGCAGCTTCGACAGGGCTCAGCCCCAGCATTTT.

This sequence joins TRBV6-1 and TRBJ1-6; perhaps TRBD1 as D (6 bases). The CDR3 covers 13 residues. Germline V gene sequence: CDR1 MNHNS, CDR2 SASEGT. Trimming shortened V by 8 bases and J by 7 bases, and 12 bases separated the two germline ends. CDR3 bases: TGTGCCAGCCTGTCCAGGGGAAATTCACCCCTCCACTTT. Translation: CASLSRGNSPLHF.

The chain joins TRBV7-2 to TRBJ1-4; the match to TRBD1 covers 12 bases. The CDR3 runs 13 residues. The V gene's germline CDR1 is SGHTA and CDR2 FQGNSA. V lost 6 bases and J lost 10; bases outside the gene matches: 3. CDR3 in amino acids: CASSSGQGAKLFF. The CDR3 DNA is TGTGCCAGCAGTTCGGGACAGGGGGCAAAACTGTTTTTT.

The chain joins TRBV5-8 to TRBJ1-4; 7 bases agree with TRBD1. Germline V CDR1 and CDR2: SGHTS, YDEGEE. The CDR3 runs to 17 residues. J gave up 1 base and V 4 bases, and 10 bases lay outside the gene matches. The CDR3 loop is CASSLDRERITNEKLFF. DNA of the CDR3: TGTGCCAGCAGCCTCGACAGGGAAAGGATAACTAATGAAAAACTGTTTTTT.

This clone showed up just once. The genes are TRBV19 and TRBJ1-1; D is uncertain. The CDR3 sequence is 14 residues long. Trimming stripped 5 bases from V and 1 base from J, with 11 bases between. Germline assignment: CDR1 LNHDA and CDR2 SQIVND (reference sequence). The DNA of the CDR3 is TGTGCCAGTAGTCTCACCCCGGGGAACACTGAAGCTTTCTTT. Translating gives CASSLTPGNTEAFF. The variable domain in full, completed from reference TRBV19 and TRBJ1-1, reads DGGITQSPKYLFRKEGQNVTLSCEQNLNHDAMYWYRQDPGQGLRLIYYSQIVNDFQKGDIAEGYSVSREKKESFPLTVTSAQKNPTAFYLCASSLTPGNTEAFFGQGTRLTVV.

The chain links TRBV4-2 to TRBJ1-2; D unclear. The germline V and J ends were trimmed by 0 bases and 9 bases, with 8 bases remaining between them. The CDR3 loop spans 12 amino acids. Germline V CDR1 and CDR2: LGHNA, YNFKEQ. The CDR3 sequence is CASSQEAERYTF. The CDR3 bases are TGTGCCAGCAGCCAAGAGGCGGAGCGCTACACCTTC.

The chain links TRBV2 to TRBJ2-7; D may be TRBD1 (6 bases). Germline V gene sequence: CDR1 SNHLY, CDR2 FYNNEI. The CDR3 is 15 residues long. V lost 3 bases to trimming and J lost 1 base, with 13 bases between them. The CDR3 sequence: CASSEKGVSSYEQYF. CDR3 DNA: TGTGCCAGCAGTGAGAAGGGGGTCTCATCCTACGAGCAGTACTTC. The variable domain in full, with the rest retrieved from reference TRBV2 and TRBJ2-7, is EPEVTQTPSHQVTQMGQEVILRCVPISNHLYFYWYRQILGQKVEFLVSFYNNEISEKSEIFDDQFSVERPDGSNFTLKIRSTKLEDSAMYFCASSEKGVSSYEQYFGPGTRLTVT.

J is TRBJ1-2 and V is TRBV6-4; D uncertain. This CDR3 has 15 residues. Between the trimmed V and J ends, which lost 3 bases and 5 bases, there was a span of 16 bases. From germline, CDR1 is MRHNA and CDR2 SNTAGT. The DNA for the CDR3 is TGTGCCAGCAGTGAATGGCGTGCACCGGGGTATGGCTACACCTTC. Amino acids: CASSEWRAPGYGYTF.

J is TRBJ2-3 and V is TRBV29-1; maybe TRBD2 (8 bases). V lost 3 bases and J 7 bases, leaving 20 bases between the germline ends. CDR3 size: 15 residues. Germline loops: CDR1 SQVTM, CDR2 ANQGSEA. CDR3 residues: CSVDGGAGGGNTQYF. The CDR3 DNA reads TGCAGCGTTGACGGGGGGGCAGGGGGAGGCAATACGCAGTATTTT.

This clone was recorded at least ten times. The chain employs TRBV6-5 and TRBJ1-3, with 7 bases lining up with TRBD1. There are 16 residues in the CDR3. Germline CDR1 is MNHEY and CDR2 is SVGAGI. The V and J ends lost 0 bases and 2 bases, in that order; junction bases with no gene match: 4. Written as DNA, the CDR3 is TGTGCCAGCAGTTACTCGGGAACAGGGGCTGGAAACACCATATATTTT. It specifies CASSYSGTGAGNTIYF.

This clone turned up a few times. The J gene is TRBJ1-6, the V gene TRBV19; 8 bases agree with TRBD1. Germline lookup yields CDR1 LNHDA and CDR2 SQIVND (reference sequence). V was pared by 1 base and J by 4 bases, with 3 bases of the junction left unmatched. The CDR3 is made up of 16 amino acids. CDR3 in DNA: TGTGCCAGTAGTATAGCTGGACAGGGATATAATTCACCCCTCCACTTT. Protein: CASSIAGQGYNSPLHF.

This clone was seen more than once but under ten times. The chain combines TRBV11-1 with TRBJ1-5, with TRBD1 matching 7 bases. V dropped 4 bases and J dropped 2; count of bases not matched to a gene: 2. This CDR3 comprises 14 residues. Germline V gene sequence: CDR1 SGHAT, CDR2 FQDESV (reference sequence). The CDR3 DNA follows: TGTGCCAGCAGCTCAGGGGGAGGCAATCAGCCCCAGCATTTT. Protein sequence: CASSSGGGNQPQHF.

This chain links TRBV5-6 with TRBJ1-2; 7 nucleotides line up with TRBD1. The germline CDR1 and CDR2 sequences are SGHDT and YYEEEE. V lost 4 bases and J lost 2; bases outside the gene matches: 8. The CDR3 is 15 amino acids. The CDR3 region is CASSRIETGNYGYTF. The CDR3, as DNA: TGTGCCAGCAGCCGGATTGAGACAGGGAACTATGGCTACACCTTC.

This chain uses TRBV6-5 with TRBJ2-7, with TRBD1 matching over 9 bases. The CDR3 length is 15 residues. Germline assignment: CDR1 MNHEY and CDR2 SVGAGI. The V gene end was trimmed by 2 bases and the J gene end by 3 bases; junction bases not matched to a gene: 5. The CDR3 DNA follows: TGTGCCAGCAGTTACGGGACAGGGCCCTTCTACGAGCAGTACTTC. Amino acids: CASSYGTGPFYEQYF.

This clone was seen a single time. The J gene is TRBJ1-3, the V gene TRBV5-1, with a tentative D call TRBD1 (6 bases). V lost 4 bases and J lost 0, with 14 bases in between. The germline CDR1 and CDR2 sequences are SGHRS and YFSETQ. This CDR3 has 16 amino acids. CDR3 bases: TGCGCCAGCAGCCCCGGACAGATGAGCTCTGGAAACACCATATATTTT. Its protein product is CASSPGQMSSGNTIYF.

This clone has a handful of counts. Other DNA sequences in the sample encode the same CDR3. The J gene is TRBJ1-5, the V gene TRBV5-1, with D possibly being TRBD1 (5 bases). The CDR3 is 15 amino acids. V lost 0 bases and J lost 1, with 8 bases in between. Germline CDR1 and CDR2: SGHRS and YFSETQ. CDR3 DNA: TGCGCCAGCAGCTTGGTCGGGGGAAGCAATCAGCCCCAGCATTTT. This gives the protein CASSLVGGSNQPQHF.

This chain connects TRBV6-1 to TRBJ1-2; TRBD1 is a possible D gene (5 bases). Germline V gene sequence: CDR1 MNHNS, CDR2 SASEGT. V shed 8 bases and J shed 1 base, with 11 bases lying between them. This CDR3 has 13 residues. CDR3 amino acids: CASRAGLNYGYTF. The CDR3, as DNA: TGTGCCAGCCGGGCAGGGCTTAACTATGGCTACACCTTC.

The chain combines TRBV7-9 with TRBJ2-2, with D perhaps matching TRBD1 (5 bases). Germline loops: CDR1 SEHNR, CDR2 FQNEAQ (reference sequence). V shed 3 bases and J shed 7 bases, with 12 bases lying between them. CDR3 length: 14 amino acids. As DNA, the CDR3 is TGTGCCAGCAGCTTCAGCAGGGAAGGCGGGGAGCTGTTTTTT. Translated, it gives CASSFSREGGELFF.

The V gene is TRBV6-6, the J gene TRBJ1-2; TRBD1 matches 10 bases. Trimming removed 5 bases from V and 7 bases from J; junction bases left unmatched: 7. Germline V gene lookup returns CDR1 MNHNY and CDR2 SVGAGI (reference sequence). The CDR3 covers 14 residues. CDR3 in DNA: TGTGCCAGCAGTCCCGGGACAGGGGTACTTGGCTACACCTTC. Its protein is CASSPGTGVLGYTF.

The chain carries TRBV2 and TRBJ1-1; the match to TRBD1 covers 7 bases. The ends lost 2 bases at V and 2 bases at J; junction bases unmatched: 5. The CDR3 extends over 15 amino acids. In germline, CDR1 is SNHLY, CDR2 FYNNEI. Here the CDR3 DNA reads TGTGCCAGCAGTGAACTCCCAGGGGGAAACACTGAAGCTTTCTTT. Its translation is CASSELPGGNTEAFF.